This T cell receptor (beta chain) was identified in a study of metastatic and nonmetastatic thyroid tumors. Study-level background: Comparative analysis of repertoires was undertaken across blood and tumor or nodule tissue obtained from malignant and benign thyroid patients. Broader study findings: It was reportedly found that TCR beta diversity was significantly higher in malignant thyroid tumors than in benign nodules, a difference seen in both blood and tumor samples.

This clone was counted at least ten times. The antigen is undetermined. Distinct nucleotide sequences in the sample also encode this CDR3. Authors' analysis steps: CDR3 was compared across clinicopathological groups, and the resulting differences were used to build a distant-metastasis classifier for papillary thyroid cancer. TCRdb re-analyzed the PCR reads through MiXCR. V and J calls and clone size were set by TCRdb, not the authors. Found here are just under 60,000 clones, 15% to 20% of them singletons; the top ten hold roughly a tenth. All patients reached thyroid surgery having received no treatment beforehand. Trimming took 3 bases from V and 6 from J; bases not matched to a gene: 6. CDR1 is SGHDT and CDR2 is YYEEEE in the germline V gene. The CDR3 is 15 residues long.

Sequences were obtained from blood. This TCR derives from a male donor with papillary thyroid cancer or a benign thyroid nodule (not recorded which). Some clones in this sample may be carry-over from other donors' samples. The chain couples TRBV5-6 to TRBJ2-2; 9 bases match TRBD2. The CDR3 sequence is CASSSQGGRAGELFF. In DNA form, the CDR3 reads TGTGCCAGCAGCTCCCAGGGCGGGAGGGCCGGGGAGCTGTTTTTT.